This TCR beta chain was sequenced during a study of T cell changes during pregnancy in multiple sclerosis. V was pared by 2 bases and J by 0 bases, with 7 bases between. The CDR3 is 14 residues long. CDR1 LNHDA and CDR2 SQIVND come from the germline V gene (reference sequence). The repertoire was sequenced with immunoSEQ multiplex PCR; TCRdb's copy has only in-frame clones and lacks some. The table lists about 67,000 clones, 80% to 95% of them singletons. The origin of this receptor is a female donor with multiple sclerosis, enrolled in a pregnancy study. The sample here was peripheral blood, taken in the second trimester of pregnancy. The V gene is TRBV19, the J gene TRBJ2-5; D is unclear. The CDR3 coding sequence is TGTGCCAGTAGTATAATGTCCAACCAAGAGACCCAGTACTTC. It specifies CASSIMSNQETQYF.